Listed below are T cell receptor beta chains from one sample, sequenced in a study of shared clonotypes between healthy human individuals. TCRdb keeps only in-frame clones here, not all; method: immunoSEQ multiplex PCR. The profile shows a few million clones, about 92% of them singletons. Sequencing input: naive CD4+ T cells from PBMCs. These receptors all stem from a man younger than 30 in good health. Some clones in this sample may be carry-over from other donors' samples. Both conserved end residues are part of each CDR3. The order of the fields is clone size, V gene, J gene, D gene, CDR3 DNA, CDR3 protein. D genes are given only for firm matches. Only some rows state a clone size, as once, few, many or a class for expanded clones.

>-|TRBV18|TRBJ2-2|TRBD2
TGTGCCAGCTCTCTAGGACTAGCGGGAGCTGCCGGGGAGCTGTTTTTT
CASSLGLAGAAGELFF
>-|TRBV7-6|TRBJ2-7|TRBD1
TGTGCCAGCAGCTTAGAACAGGGGAGTAGGGAGCAGTACTTC
CASSLEQGSREQYF
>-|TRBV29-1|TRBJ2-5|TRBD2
TGCAGCGGCGTGGGAGCGGGAGCTGGAGAGACCCAGTACTTC
CSGVGAGAGETQYF
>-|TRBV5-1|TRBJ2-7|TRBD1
TGCGCCAGCAGCTCGGGACAGCCGAGCTCCGAGCAGTACTTC
CASSSGQPSSEQYF
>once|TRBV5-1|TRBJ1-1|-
TGCGCCAGCAGCTTGGTGCCCCAGGGTGGCACTGAAGCTTTCTTT
CASSLVPQGGTEAFF
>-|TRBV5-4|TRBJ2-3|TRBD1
TGTGCCAGCAGCCCAGGTCGGCCAGGGGGAATAGATACGCAGTATTTT
CASSPGRPGGIDTQYF
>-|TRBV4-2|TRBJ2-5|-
TGTGCCAGCAGCCAAGGGGGTAACCAGCATTACTTC
CASSQGGNQHYF
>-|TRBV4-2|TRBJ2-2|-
TGTGCCAGCAGCCAGGGACGAGCCACCGGGGAGCTGTTTTTT
CASSQGRATGELFF
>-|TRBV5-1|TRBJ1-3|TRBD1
TGCGCCAGCAGCCCGGGACAGATGGAGGACACCATATATTTT
CASSPGQMEDTIYF
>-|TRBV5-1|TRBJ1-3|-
TGCGCCAGCAGCTCGATGGGGACTGGAAACACCATATATTTT
CASSSMGTGNTIYF
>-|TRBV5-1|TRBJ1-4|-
TGCGCCAGCAGCTTGGATGGTGAAAAACTGTTTTTT
CASSLDGEKLFF
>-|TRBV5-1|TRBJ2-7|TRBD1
TGCGCCAGCAGCTTGGGTACGGGACAGGGTGAGGAACAGTACTTC
CASSLGTGQGEEQYF
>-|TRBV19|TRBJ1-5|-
TGTGCCAGTAGCTTCGGGGACAACCAGCATTTT
CASSFGDNQHF
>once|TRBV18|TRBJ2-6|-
TGTGCCAGCTCACCACAGGACCTGGCTACTGGGGCCAACGTCCTGACTTTC
CASSPQDLATGANVLTF
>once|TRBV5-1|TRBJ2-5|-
TGCGCCAGCAGCCTGAATCCCCAAGAGACCCAGTACTTC
CASSLNPQETQYF
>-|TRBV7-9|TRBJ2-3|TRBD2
TGTGCCAGCAGCTTCTTGCGGGAGTCAGATACGCAGTATTTT
CASSFLRESDTQYF
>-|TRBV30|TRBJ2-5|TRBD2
TGTGCCTGGAGTCCGGGAGGGTCTAGGACCCAGTACTTC
CAWSPGGSRTQYF
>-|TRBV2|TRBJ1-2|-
TGTGCCAGCAGTGCGCAGATAGGAAACTATGGCTACACCTTC
CASSAQIGNYGYTF
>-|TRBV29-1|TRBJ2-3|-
TGCAGCGTTACCGGGGGCACAGATACGCAGTATTTT
CSVTGGTDTQYF
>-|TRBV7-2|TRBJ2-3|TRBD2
TGTGCCAGCAGCGCGGGACTAGCGGTCCCTCAGACGCAGTATTTT
CASSAGLAVPQTQYF
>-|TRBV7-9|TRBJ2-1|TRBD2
TGTGCCAGCAGAGCCTCGGGACTAGCGCAGCAGTTCTTC
CASRASGLAQQFF
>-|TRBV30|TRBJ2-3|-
TGTGCCTGGAGTGTAGTAGCAGATACGCAGTATTTT
CAWSVVADTQYF
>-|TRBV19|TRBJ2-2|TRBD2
TGTGCCAGTAGTGGAGCGGGAAGGAACACCGGGGAGCTGTTTTTT
CASSGAGRNTGELFF
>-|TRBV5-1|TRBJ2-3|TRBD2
TGCGCCAGCAGCTTACTAGCGGGGGTCCCCGATACGCAGTATTTT
CASSLLAGVPDTQYF
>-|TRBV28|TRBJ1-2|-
TGTGCCAGCAGTTTGGCGGGGGGAGATGGCTACACCTTC
CASSLAGGDGYTF
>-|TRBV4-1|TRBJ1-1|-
TGCGCCAGCAGCCAAGAGGCAGATAGCAGTGAAGCTTTCTTT
CASSQEADSSEAFF
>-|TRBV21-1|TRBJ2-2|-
TGTGCCAGCTCGACAGGGGCCGGGGAGCTGTTTTTT
CASSTGAGELFF
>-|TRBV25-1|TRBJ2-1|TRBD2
TGTGCCAGCAGTGATAGCGGGAGGGTGACGAATGAGCAGTTCTTC
CASSDSGRVTNEQFF
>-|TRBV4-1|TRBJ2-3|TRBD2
TGCGCCACCACGTTATCGAGCGGGAGGATTACAGATACGCAGTATTTT
CATTLSSGRITDTQYF